The sequence of this T cell receptor beta chain was determined in a study of shared clonotypes between healthy human individuals. This table comes from immunoSEQ multiplex PCR, and its TCRdb copy is limited to in-frame clones, with some not included. The data hold roughly 2,000,000 clones, with around 93% observed a single time. The CDR3 covers 20 residues. Unmatched junction bases numbered 16, after V lost 0 bases and J lost 9 bases. The germline gives CDR1 SGHAT, CDR2 FQNNGV. Naive CD8 cells lacked CD45RO, underwent positive selection for CCR7 and left out terminally differentiated effector memory CD45RA+ cells.

The sequencing input was naive CD8+ T cells from PBMCs. This clonotype was obtained from a man aged 18 to 29 in good health. Some clones in this sample may be carry-over from other donors' samples. The chain links TRBV11-2 to TRBJ2-1; 14 bases agree with TRBD2. Here the CDR3 reads CASSLDRLAGGHSGGSEQFF. CDR3 sequence (DNA): TGTGCCAGCAGCTTAGACAGACTAGCGGGAGGGCACTCGGGGGGTAGTGAGCAGTTCTTC. The variable domain in full, completed from reference TRBV11-2 and TRBJ2-1, reads EAGVAQSPRYKIIEKRQSVAFWCNPISGHATLYWYQQILGQGPKLLIQFQNNGVVDDSQLPKDRFSAERLKGVDSTLKIQPAKLEDSAVYLCASSLDRLAGGHSGGSEQFFGPGTRLTVL.